This TCR beta chain originates from a study of T-cell reconstitution after alpha-beta-depleted transplantation in children. Molecular barcoding with unique molecular identifiers was used for the TCRbeta library. TCRdb reprocessed the PCR reads with MiXCR, giving one entry per CDR3 protein. The sample includes roughly 200,000 distinct CDR3 sequences, 6.6% of them seen just once. Germline V CDR1 and CDR2: SGHRS, YFSETQ. The V gene end was trimmed by 3 bases and the J gene end by 3 bases; junction bases not matched to a gene: 4. The CDR3 loop spans 15 amino acids. This clonotype was detected only a few times.

The sample was PBMCs, taken before TCRalphabeta/CD19-depleted stem cell transplant. The rearrangement uses TRBV5-1 and TRBJ2-1, with 9 bases fitting TRBD2. The receptor's source is a boy aged 2 to 9 with acute lymphoblastic leukemia, due to receive a stem cell transplant. CDR3 nucleotide sequence: TGCGCCAGCAGCTCGGCTAGCGGGATCTACAATGAGCAGTTCTTC. Its translation: CASSSASGIYNEQFF.